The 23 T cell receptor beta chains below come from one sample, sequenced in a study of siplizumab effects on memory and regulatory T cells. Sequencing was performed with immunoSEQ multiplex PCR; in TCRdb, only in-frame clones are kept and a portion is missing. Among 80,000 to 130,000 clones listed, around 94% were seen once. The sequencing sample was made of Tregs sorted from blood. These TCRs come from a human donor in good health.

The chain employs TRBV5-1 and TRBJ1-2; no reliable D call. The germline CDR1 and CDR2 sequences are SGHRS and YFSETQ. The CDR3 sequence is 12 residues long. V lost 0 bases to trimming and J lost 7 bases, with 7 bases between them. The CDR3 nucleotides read TGCGCCAGCAGCTTGGACAGCCTTGGCTACACCTTC. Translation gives CASSLDSLGYTF.

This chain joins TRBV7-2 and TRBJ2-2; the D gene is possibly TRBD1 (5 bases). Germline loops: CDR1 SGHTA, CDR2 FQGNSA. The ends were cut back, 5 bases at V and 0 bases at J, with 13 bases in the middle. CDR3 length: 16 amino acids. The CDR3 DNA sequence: TGTGCCAGCAGCAATAGGAAAGGGGCGAACACCGGGGAGCTGTTTTTT. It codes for CASSNRKGANTGELFF.

CDR3: CSVVGGTDYEQYF. CDR3 sequence (DNA): TGCAGCGTTGTTGGCGGGACCGACTACGAGCAGTACTTC. The rearrangement uses TRBV29-1 and TRBJ2-7; D perhaps matches TRBD2 (6 bases). Germline CDR1 is SQVTM and CDR2 is ANQGSEA. This CDR3 region has 13 residues. V lost 4 bases and J lost 3, with 13 bases in between.

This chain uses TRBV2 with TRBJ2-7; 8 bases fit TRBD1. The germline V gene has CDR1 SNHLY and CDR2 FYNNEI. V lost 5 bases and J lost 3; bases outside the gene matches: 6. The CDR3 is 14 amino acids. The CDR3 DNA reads TGTGCCAGCAGTCTGCAGGGGGCGTTCTACGAGCAGTACTTC. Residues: CASSLQGAFYEQYF.

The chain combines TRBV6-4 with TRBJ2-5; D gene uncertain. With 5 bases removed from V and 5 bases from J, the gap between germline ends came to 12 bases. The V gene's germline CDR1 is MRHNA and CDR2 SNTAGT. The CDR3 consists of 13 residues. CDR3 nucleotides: TGTGCCAGCAGTCAATCCCTCGGGGAGACCCAGTACTTC. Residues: CASSQSLGETQYF.

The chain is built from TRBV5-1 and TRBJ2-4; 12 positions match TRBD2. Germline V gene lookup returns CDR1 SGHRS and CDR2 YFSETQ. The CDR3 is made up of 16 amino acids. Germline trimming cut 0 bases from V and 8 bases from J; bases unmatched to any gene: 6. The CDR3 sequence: CASSLGTSGTGDIQYF. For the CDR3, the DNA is TGCGCCAGCAGCTTGGGGACTAGCGGGACGGGGGACATTCAGTACTTC.

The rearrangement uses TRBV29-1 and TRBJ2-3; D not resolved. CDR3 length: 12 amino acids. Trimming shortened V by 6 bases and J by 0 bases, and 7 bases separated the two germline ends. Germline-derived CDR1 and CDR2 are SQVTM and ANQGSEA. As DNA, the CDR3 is TGCAGCGTATGCACTAGCACAGATACGCAGTATTTT. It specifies CSVCTSTDTQYF.

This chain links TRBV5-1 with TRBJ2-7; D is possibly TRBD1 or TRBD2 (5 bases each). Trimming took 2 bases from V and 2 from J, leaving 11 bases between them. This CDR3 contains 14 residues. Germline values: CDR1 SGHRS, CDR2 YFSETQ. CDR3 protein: CASSFGTDTYEQYF. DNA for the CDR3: TGCGCCAGCAGCTTCGGGACGGACACCTACGAGCAGTACTTC.

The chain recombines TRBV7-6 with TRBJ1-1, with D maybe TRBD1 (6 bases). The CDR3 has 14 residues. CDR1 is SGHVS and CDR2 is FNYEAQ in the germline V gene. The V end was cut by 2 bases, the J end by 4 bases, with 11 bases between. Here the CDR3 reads CASSLTRGSTEAFF. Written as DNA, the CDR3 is TGTGCCAGCAGCTTAACCAGGGGAAGCACTGAAGCTTTCTTT.

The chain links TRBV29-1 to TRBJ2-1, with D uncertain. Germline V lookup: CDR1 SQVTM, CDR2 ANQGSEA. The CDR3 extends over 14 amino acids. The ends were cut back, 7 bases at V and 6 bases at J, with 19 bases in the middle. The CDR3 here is CSANTRVSSNEQFF. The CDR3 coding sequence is TGCAGCGCAAATACCCGGGTCTCCAGCAATGAGCAGTTCTTC.

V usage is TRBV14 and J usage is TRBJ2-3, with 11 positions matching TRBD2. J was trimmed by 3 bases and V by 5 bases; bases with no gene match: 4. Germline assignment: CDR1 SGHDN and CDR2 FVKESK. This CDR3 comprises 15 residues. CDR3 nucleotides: TGTGCCAGCAGCTTGGGACTAGCGGCTACAGATACGCAGTATTTT. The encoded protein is CASSLGLAATDTQYF.

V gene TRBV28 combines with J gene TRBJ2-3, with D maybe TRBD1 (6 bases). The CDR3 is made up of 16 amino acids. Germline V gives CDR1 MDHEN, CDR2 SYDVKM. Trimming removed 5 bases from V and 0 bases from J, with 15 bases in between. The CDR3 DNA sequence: TGTGCCAGCAGTCCCCAGACAGGAAAGAGCACAGATACGCAGTATTTT. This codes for CASSPQTGKSTDTQYF.

The CDR3 bases are TGTGCCAGCAGGCGGGGGTCAGCTAACTCTGGAAACACCATATATTTT. Translating it yields CASRRGSANSGNTIYF. This chain uses TRBV28 with TRBJ1-3; D perhaps matches TRBD1 (5 bases). Germline values: CDR1 MDHEN, CDR2 SYDVKM. This CDR3 contains 16 residues. V was pared by 6 bases and J by 0 bases, with 15 bases between.

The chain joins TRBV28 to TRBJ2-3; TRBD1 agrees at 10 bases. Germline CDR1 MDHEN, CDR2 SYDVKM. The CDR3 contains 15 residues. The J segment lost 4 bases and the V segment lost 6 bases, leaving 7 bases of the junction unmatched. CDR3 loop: CASRPPTGGADTQYF. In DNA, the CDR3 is TGTGCCAGCAGACCCCCGACAGGGGGCGCAGATACGCAGTATTTT.

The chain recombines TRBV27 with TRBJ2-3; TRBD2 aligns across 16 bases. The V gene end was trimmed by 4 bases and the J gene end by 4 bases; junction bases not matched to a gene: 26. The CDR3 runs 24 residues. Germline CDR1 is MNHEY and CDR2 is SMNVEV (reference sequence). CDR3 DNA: TGTGCCAGCAGTTCCTACCGACACTCCCCGCTTCCCGGGACTAGCGGGAGGGCCGCAGATACGCAGTATTTT. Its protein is CASSSYRHSPLPGTSGRAADTQYF.

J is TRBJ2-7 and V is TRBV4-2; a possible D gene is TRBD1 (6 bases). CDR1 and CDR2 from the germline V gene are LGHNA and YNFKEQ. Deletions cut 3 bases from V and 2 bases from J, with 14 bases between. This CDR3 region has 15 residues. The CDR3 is CASSHAYGQPYEQYF. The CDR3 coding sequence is TGTGCCAGCAGCCACGCTTACGGACAGCCCTACGAGCAGTACTTC.

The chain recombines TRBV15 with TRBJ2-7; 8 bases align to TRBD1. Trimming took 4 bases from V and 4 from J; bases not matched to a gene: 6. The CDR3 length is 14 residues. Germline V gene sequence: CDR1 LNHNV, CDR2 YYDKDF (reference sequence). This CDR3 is CATSTRTGSYEQYF. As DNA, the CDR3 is TGTGCCACCAGCACCCGGACAGGGAGTTACGAGCAGTACTTC.

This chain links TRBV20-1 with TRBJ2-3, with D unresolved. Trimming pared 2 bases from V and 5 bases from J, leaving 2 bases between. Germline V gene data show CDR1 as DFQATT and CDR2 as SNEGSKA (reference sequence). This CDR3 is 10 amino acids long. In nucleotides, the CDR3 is TGCAGTGCTAGATTAGATACGCAGTATTTT. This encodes CSARLDTQYF.

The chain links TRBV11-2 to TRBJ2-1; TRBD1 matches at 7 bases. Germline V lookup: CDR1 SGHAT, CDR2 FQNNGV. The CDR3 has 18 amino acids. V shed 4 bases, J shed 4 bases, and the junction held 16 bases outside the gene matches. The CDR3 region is CASSSPHGQAYLYNEQFF. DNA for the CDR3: TGTGCCAGCAGCTCTCCCCATGGACAGGCCTATCTGTACAATGAGCAGTTCTTC. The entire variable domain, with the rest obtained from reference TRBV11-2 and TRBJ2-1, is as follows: EAGVAQSPRYKIIEKRQSVAFWCNPISGHATLYWYQQILGQGPKLLIQFQNNGVVDDSQLPKDRFSAERLKGVDSTLKIQPAKLEDSAVYLCASSSPHGQAYLYNEQFFGPGTRLTVL.

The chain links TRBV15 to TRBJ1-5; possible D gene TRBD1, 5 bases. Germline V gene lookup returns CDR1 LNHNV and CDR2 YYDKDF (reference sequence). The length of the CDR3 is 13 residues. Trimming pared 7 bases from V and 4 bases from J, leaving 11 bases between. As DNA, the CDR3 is TGTGCCACCACCTCGGGGGGGAATCAGCCCCAGCATTTT. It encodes CATTSGGNQPQHF.

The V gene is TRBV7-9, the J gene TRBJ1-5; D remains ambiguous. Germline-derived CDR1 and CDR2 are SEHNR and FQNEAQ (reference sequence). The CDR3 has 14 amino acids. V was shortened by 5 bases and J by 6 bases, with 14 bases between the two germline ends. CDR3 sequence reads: CASSLNSGGQPQHF. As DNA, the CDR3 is TGTGCCAGCAGCCTAAACTCAGGAGGTCAGCCCCAGCATTTT.

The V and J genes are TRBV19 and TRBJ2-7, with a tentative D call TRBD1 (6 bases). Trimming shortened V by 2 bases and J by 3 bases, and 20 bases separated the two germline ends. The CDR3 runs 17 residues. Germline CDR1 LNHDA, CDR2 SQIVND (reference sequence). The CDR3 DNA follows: TGTGCCAGTAGTATACGATTTGGGGTAAGGGGGATCTACGAGCAGTACTTC. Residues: CASSIRFGVRGIYEQYF.

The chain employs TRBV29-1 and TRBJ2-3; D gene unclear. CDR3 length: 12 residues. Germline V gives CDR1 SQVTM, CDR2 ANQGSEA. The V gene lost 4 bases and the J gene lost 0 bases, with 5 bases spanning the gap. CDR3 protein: CSVGGSTDTQYF. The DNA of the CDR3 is TGCAGCGTTGGTGGCAGCACAGATACGCAGTATTTT.